This T cell receptor beta chain was captured in a study of identical twins. Germline V gives CDR1 SGHNT, CDR2 YENEEA. Trimming took off 2 bases at V and 1 base at J, with 6 bases between the two ends. The CDR3 covers 13 residues. A single record per CDR3 protein comes from TCRdb applying MiXCR to the 5' RACE reads. The sample records under 350,000 distinct CDR3 sequences, roughly 10% being singletons. The same specimen was also included in a second study, on yellow fever vaccine responses in identical twins.

The chain has TRBV11-3 and TRBJ2-7; D unclear. The sample comprised CD8+ T cells sorted from blood. This TCR came from a woman aged 18-29 years in good health. The CDR3 reads CASSLRMSYEQYF. The CDR3 nucleotides are TGTGCCAGCAGCTTACGGATGTCCTACGAGCAGTACTTC.